This passage covers 13 T cell receptor beta chains from one sample sequenced in a study of technical replicates of blood from a few donors. Measured with immunoSEQ multiplex PCR; TCRdb has only the in-frame clones, and not every one. The data hold approximately 68,000 clones, with less than 98% observed a single time. The specimen was T cells isolated from PBMCs. The receptors shown here come from a human donor in good health.

The chain couples TRBV6-6 to TRBJ2-5, with a weak D call TRBD1 (5 bases). Germline CDR1 MNHNY, CDR2 SVGAGI (reference sequence). Trimming took off 7 bases at V and 1 base at J, with 7 bases between the two ends. This CDR3 has 12 amino acids. The CDR3 DNA reads as TGTGCCAGCATGACAGCCCAAGAGACCCAGTACTTC. Protein: CASMTAQETQYF.

Concerning this clone: At one of its ends the junction is not consistent with the germline gene, which may arise from a read error. The V call is TRBV7-7, the J call TRBJ2-1, with 10 bases aligning to TRBD2. The CDR3 is 16 amino acids. Germline loops: CDR1 SSHAT, CDR2 FNYEAQ (reference sequence). The CDR3 sequence: CASSNPTSGLYNEQFF. For the CDR3, the DNA is TGTGCTAGCAGCAACCCGACTAGCGGGCTCTACAATGAGCAGTTCTTC.

The V gene is TRBV10-1, the J gene TRBJ1-3, with 10 nucleotides matching TRBD1. CDR3 length equals 16 residues. Trimming removed 4 bases from V and 1 base from J; junction bases left unmatched: 4. Germline V lookup: CDR1 WNHNN, CDR2 SYGVQD (reference sequence). The CDR3 reads CASSAGQGNSGNTIYF. The DNA of the CDR3 is TGCGCCAGCAGTGCGGGACAGGGGAATTCTGGAAACACCATATATTTT.

The DNA of the CDR3 is TGTGCCAGCAGTATTAGCGGGAACACTGAAGCTTTCTTT. This encodes CASSISGNTEAFF. The chain is built from TRBV6-5 and TRBJ1-1; D is undetermined. The V end lost 5 bases, the J end lost 1 base, and 8 bases lay between the germline ends. CDR1 is MNHEY, CDR2 SVGAGI, per germline. This CDR3 region has 13 residues.

The chain is built from TRBV21-1 and TRBJ1-1; the table names TRBD1, a call not compared with the DNA. TRBV21-1 is given as a pseudogene. The CDR3 has 13 amino acids. CDR3 loop: CASKDTWNTEAFF. CDR3 nucleotides: TGTGCCAGCAAGGACACTTGGAACACTGAAGCTTTCTTT.

J is TRBJ1-4 and V is TRBV29-1; 7 nucleotides match TRBD1. The CDR3 is 16 amino acids. Germline assignment: CDR1 SQVTM and CDR2 ANQGSEA. V gave up 3 bases and J gave up 8 bases; unmatched junction bases: 15. The CDR3 loop reads CSVDAGGGSPGEKLFF. DNA for the CDR3: TGCAGCGTTGACGCAGGGGGAGGCTCTCCCGGAGAAAAACTGTTTTTT.

This clone was recorded only once. The chain recombines TRBV7-9 with TRBJ1-3; possible D gene TRBD1, 6 bases. The length of the CDR3 is 16 residues. Germline V gene sequence: CDR1 SEHNR, CDR2 FQNEAQ (reference sequence). V was cut by 2 bases and J by 2 bases, with 13 bases left in between. The CDR3 spells CASSLTLGGPGNTIYF. In DNA form, the CDR3 reads TGTGCCAGCAGCTTAACCTTGGGGGGGCCTGGAAACACCATATATTTT.

The chain is built from TRBV5-4 and TRBJ2-7, with D possibly TRBD1 on 5 matching bases. CDR1 and CDR2 from the germline V gene are SGHNT and YYREEE (reference sequence). The germline V and J ends were trimmed by 0 bases and 3 bases, with 19 bases remaining between them. CDR3 length equals 17 residues. CDR3 region: CASSLDSGPRPFYEQYF. The CDR3 DNA reads as TGTGCCAGCAGCTTGGACTCAGGGCCAAGGCCTTTCTACGAGCAGTACTTC. The full variable domain, with the rest looked up from reference TRBV5-4 and TRBJ2-7, is ETGVTQSPTHLIKTRGQQVTLRCSSQSGHNTVSWYQQALGQGPQFIFQYYREEENGRGNFPPRFSGLQFPNYSSELNVNALELDDSALYLCASSLDSGPRPFYEQYFGPGTRLTVT.

The chain employs TRBV11-2 and TRBJ1-5, with 7 bases identical to TRBD1. Germline V gives CDR1 SGHAT, CDR2 FQNNGV. Trimming removed 5 bases from V and 6 bases from J; junction bases left unmatched: 10. This CDR3 has 15 residues. The DNA of the CDR3 is TGTGCCAGCAGCAGCAGGGGGTACCGTGCTCAGCCCCAGCATTTT. This gives the protein CASSSRGYRAQPQHF.

The chain links TRBV11-2 to TRBJ2-4, with 8 bases matching TRBD2. The germline V gene encodes CDR1 SGHAT and CDR2 FQNNGV. This CDR3 is 18 amino acids long. J lost 0 bases, V lost 2 bases, and 9 bases had no gene match. In DNA form, the CDR3 reads TGTGCCAGCAGCTTACTGCGGGGGGCCTCAATAGCCAAAAACATTCAGTACTTC. Translation gives CASSLLRGASIAKNIQYF.

The chain combines TRBV5-1 with TRBJ1-2; a weak D match, TRBD1 (6 bases). The germline V gene has CDR1 SGHRS and CDR2 YFSETQ. CDR3 length: 15 amino acids. The ends were cut back, 0 bases at V and 5 bases at J, with 14 bases in the middle. The CDR3 is CASSLGDRTLYGYTF. Written as DNA, the CDR3 is TGCGCCAGCAGCTTGGGAGACAGGACTTTATATGGCTACACCTTC.

This clone was detected only once. The chain uses TRBV6-4 and TRBJ2-3, with D possibly being TRBD1 (6 bases). This CDR3 is built from 18 residues. Per the germline V gene, CDR1 is MRHNA and CDR2 is SNTAGT. Trimming stripped 0 bases from V and 2 bases from J, with 18 bases between. As DNA, the CDR3 is TGTGCCAGCAGTGACTCCCACTTATCAGGGGCACCCACAGATACGCAGTATTTT. This encodes CASSDSHLSGAPTDTQYF.

This clone was counted only a few times. The genes are TRBV4-1 and TRBJ2-7, with 11 nucleotides matching TRBD2. J lost 4 bases, V lost 1 base, and 0 bases had no gene match. Germline CDR1 and CDR2: MGHRA and YSYEKL. The CDR3 is 14 residues long. The CDR3 bases are TGCGCCAGCAGCCAAGGACTAGCGGGATACGAGCAGTACTTC. It encodes CASSQGLAGYEQYF.